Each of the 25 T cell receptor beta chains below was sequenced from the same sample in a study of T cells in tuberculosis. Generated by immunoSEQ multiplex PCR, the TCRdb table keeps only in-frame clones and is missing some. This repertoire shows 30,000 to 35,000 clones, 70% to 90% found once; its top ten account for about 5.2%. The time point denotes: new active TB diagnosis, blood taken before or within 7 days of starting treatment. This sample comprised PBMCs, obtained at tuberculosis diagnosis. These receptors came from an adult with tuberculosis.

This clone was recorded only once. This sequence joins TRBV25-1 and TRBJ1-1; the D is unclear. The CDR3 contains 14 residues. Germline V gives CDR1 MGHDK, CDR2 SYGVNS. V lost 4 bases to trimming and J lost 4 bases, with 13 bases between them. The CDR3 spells CASSGPVRGTEAFF. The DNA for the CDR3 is TGTGCCAGCAGTGGCCCCGTGAGAGGCACTGAAGCTTTCTTT.

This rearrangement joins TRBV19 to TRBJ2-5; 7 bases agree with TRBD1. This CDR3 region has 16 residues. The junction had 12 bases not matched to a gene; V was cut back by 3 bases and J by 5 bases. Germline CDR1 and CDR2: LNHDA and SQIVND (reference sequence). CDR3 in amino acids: CASSIRLRQGFETQYF. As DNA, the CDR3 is TGTGCCAGTAGTATCCGTCTCAGACAGGGATTTGAGACCCAGTACTTC.

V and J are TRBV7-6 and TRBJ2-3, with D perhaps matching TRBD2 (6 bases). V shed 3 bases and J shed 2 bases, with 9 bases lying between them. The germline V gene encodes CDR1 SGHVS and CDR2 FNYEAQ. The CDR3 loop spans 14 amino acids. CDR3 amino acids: CASSFGRDTDTQYF. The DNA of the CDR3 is TGTGCCAGCAGCTTCGGGCGGGACACAGATACGCAGTATTTT.

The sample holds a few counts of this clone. This chain's CDR3 is CASSQKTGESYEQYF. CDR3 nucleotides: TGCGCCAGCAGCCAAAAGACAGGGGAATCCTACGAGCAGTACTTC. J is TRBJ2-7 and V is TRBV4-1; the match to TRBD1 covers 8 bases. Germline V gene sequence: CDR1 MGHRA, CDR2 YSYEKL. The CDR3 totals 15 residues. V lost 2 bases and J lost 1; bases outside the gene matches: 4.

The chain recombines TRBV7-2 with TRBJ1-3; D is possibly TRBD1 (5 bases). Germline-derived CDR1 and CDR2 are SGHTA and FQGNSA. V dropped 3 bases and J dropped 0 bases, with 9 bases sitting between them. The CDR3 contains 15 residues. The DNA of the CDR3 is TGTGCCAGCAGCTTTGGGGCAAGCTCTGGAAACACCATATATTTT. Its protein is CASSFGASSGNTIYF.

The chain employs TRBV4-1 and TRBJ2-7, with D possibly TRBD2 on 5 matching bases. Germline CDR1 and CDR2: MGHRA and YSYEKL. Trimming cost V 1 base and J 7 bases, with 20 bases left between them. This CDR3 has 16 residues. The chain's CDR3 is CASSQADMDSSREQYF. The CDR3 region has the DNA TGCGCCAGCAGCCAAGCCGATATGGACTCCAGTCGGGAGCAGTACTTC.

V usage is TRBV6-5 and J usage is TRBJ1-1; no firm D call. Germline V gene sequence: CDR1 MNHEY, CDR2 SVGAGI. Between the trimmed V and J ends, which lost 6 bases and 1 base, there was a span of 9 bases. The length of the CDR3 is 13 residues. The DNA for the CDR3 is TGTGCCAGCAGCAAAGGAGGGAACACTGAAGCTTTCTTT. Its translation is CASSKGGNTEAFF.

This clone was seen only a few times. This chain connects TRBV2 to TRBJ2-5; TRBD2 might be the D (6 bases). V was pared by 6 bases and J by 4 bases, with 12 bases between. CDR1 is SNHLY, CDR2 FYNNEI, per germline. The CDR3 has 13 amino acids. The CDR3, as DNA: TGTGCCAGCAGGGAGGGACCTGCAGAGACCCAGTACTTC. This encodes CASREGPAETQYF.

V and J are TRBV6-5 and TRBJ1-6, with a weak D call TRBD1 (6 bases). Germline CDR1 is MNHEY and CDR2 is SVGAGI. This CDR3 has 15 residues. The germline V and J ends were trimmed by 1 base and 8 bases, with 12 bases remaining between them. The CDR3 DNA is TGTGCCAGCAGTTACTTTCGACAGGTTCATTCACCCCTCCACTTT. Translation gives CASSYFRQVHSPLHF.

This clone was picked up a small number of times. For the CDR3, the DNA is TGCGCCAGCAGCCCTGGCGGGGGGGACACCATATATTTT. This codes for CASSPGGGDTIYF. The rearrangement joins TRBV4-3 to TRBJ1-3, with D possibly TRBD1 on 5 matching bases. Germline CDR1 reads LGHNA; CDR2 reads YSLEER. Trimming removed 4 bases at V and 8 bases at J, with 12 bases between. The CDR3 length is 13 residues.

As DNA, the CDR3 is TGCGCCAGCAGCCTAGGGGAGGTAAACACTGAAGCTTTCTTT. It translates to CASSLGEVNTEAFF. The chain combines TRBV5-1 with TRBJ1-1; perhaps TRBD1 as D (5 bases). Germline V gene sequence: CDR1 SGHRS, CDR2 YFSETQ. The CDR3 consists of 14 residues. The V gene lost 4 bases and the J gene lost 2 bases, with 12 bases spanning the gap.

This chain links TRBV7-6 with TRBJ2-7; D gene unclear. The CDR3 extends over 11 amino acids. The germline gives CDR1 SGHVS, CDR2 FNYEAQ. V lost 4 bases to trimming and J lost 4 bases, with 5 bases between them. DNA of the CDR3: TGTGCCAGCAGCTCCAATTACGAGCAGTACTTC. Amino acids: CASSSNYEQYF. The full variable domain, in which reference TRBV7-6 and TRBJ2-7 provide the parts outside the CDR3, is GAGVSQSPRYKVTKRGQDVALRCDPISGHVSLYWYRQALGQGPEFLTYFNYEAQQDKSGLPNDRFSAERPEGSISTLTIQRTEQRDSAMYRCASSSNYEQYFGPGTRLTVT.

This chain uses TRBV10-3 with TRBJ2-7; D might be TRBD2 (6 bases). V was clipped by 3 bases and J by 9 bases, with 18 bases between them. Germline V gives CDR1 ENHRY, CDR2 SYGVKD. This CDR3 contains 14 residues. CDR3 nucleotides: TGTGCCATCAGTGAAGCGCGGGACCCGGGTGGGCAGTACTTC. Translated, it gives CAISEARDPGGQYF.

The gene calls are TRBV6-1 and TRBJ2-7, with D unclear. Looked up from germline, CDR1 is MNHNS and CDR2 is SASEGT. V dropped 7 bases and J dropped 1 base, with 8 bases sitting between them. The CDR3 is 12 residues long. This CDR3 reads CASTAQSYEQYF. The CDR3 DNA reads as TGTGCCAGCACCGCACAGTCCTACGAGCAGTACTTC.

DNA of the CDR3: TGCGCCAGCAGCCAAGGGGCAGAACCTACCGGGGAGCTGTTTTTT. This translates into CASSQGAEPTGELFF. The chain is built from TRBV4-3 and TRBJ2-2; the D is unclear. V lost 1 base to trimming and J lost 5 bases, with 11 bases between them. This CDR3 contains 15 residues. Germline CDR1 reads LGHNA; CDR2 reads YSLEER.

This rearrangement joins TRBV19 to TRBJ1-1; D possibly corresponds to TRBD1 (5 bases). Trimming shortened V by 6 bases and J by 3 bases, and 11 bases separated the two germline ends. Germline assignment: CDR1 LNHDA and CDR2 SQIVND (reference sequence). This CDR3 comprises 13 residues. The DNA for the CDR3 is TGTGCCAGTAGGGACACTTCGGACACTGAAGCTTTCTTT. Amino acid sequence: CASRDTSDTEAFF.

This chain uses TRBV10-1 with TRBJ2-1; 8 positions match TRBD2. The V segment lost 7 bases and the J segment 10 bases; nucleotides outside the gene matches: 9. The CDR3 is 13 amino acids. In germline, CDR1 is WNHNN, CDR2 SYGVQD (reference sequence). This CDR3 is CASIGGIAGEQFF. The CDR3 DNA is TGCGCCAGCATTGGGGGCATAGCGGGAGAGCAGTTCTTC.

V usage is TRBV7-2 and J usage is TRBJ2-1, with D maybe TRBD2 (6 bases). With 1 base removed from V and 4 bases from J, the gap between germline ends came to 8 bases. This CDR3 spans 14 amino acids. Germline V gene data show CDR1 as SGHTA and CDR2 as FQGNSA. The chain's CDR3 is CASSLGAGYNEQFF. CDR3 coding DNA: TGTGCCAGCAGCTTAGGTGCGGGGTACAATGAGCAGTTCTTC.

CDR3 DNA sequence: TGTGCCAGCCCCGGACAGGGGAGCACAGATACGCAGTATTTT. Translating it yields CASPGQGSTDTQYF. The chain is built from TRBV27 and TRBJ2-3, with TRBD1 matching over 9 bases. The V segment lost 8 bases and the J segment 0 bases; nucleotides outside the gene matches: 3. The germline gives CDR1 MNHEY, CDR2 SMNVEV (reference sequence). The CDR3 runs 14 residues.

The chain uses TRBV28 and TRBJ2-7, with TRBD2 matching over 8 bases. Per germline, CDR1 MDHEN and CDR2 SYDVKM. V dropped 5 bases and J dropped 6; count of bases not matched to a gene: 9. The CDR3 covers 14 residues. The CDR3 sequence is CASSLPGLAGEQYF. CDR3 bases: TGTGCCAGCAGTCTGCCCGGGCTAGCGGGCGAGCAGTACTTC.

CDR3 DNA: TGCGCCAGCAGCATCGGACAGATCACAGATACGCAGTATTTT. This sequence encodes CASSIGQITDTQYF. The V call is TRBV5-1, the J call TRBJ2-3, with a possible D match to TRBD1 (6 bases). Trimming removed 4 bases from V and 2 bases from J, with 11 bases in between. Germline loops: CDR1 SGHRS, CDR2 YFSETQ. The CDR3 runs 14 residues. Drawing the rest from reference TRBV5-1 and TRBJ2-3, the complete variable domain is KAGVTQTPRYLIKTRGQQVTLSCSPISGHRSVSWYQQTPGQGLQFLFEYFSETQRNKGNFPGRFSGRQFSNSRSEMNVSTLELGDSALYLCASSIGQITDTQYFGPGTRLTVL.

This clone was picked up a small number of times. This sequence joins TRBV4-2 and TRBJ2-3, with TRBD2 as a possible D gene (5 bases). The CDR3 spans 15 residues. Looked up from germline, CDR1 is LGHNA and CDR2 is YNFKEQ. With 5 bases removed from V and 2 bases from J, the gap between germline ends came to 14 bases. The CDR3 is CASSDTLSVTDTQYF. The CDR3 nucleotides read TGTGCCAGCAGCGATACCCTTAGCGTCACAGATACGCAGTATTTT.

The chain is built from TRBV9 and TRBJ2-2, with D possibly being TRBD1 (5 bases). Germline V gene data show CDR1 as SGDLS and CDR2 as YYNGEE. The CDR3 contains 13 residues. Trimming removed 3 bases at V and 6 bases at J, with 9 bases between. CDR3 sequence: CASSDPGSGELFF. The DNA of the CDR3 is TGTGCCAGCAGCGATCCAGGGTCCGGGGAGCTGTTTTTT.

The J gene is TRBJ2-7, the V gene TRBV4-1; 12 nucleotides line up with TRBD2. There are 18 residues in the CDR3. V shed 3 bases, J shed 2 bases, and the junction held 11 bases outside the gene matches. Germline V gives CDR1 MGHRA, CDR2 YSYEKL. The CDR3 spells CASSQVLNLAGGTYEQYF. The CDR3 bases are TGCGCCAGCAGCCAGGTTTTAAACCTAGCGGGAGGGACCTACGAGCAGTACTTC.

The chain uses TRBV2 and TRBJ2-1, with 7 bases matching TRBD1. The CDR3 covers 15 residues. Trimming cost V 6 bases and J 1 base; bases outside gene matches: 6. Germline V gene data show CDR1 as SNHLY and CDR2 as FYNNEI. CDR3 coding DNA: TGTGCCAGCAGAGACGGGACAGATTCCTACAATGAGCAGTTCTTC. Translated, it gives CASRDGTDSYNEQFF. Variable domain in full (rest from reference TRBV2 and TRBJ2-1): EPEVTQTPSHQVTQMGQEVILRCVPISNHLYFYWYRQILGQKVEFLVSFYNNEISEKSEIFDDQFSVERPDGSNFTLKIRSTKLEDSAMYFCASRDGTDSYNEQFFGPGTRLTVL.